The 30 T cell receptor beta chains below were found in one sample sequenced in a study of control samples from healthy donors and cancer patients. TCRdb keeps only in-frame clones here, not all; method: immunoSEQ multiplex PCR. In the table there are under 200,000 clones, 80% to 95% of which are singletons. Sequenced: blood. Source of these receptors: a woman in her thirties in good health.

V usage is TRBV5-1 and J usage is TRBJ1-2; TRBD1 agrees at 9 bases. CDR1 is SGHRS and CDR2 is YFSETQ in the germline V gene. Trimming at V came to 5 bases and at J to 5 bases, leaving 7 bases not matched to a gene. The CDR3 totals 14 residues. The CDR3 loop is CASRPNRGPYGYTF. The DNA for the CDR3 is TGCGCCAGCAGACCGAACAGGGGGCCATATGGCTACACCTTC.

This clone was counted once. CDR3 nucleotide sequence: TGTGCCAGCAGTTACTCGGCGACAGACGAGTTTTTAGGCTACACCTTC. Translated: CASSYSATDEFLGYTF. The rearrangement uses TRBV6-6 and TRBJ1-2; weak D call: TRBD1 (5 bases). Germline CDR1 MNHNY, CDR2 SVGAGI (reference sequence). With 0 bases removed from V and 8 bases from J, the gap between germline ends came to 19 bases. The CDR3 totals 16 residues.

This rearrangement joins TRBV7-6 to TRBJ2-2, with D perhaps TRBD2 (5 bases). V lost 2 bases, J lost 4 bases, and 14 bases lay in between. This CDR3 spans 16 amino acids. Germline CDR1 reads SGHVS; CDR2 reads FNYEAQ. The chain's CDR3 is CASSLRSEGVTGELFF. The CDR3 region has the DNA TGTGCCAGCAGCTTAAGGTCAGAGGGCGTCACCGGGGAGCTGTTTTTT.

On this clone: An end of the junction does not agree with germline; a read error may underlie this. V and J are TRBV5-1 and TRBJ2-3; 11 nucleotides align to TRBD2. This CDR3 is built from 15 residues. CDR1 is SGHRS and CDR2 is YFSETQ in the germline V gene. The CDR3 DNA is TGCGCCAGCAGCTTGACTAGCGGGAGCATAGATACGCAGTATTTT. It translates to CASSLTSGSIDTQYF.

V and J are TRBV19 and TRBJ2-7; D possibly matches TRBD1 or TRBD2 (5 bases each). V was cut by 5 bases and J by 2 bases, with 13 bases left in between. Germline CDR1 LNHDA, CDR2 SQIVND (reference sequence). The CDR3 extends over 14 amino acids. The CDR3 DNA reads TGTGCCAGTAGTCCGGGACCGAGAGCCTACGAGCAGTACTTC. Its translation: CASSPGPRAYEQYF.

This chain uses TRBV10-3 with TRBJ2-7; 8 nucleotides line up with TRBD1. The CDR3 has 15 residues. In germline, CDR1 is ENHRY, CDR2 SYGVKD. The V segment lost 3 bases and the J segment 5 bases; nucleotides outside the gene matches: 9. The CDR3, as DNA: TGTGCCATCAGTGACCCGGGACAGGTGGTCCACGAGCAGTACTTC. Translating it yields CAISDPGQVVHEQYF.

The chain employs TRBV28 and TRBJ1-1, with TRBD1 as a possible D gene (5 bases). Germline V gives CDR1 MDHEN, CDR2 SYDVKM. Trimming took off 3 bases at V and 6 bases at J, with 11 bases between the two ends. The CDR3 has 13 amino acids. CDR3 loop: CASSFLRDAEAFF. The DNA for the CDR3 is TGTGCCAGCAGTTTCCTCAGGGACGCTGAAGCTTTCTTT.

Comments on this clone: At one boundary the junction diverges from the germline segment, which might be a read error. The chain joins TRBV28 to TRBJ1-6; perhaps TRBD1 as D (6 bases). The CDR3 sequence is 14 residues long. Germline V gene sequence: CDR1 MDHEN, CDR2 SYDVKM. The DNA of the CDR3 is TGTGCCAGCATTTTAGGGGCAGGGGACTCACCCCTCCACTTT. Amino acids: CASILGAGDSPLHF.

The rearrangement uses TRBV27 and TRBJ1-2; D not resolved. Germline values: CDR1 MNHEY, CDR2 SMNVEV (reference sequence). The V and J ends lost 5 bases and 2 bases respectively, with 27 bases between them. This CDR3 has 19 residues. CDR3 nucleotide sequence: TGTGCCAGCAGTCCACTGACCGGGTTTGATGCGACCTTAAACTATGGCTACACCTTC. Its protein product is CASSPLTGFDATLNYGYTF.

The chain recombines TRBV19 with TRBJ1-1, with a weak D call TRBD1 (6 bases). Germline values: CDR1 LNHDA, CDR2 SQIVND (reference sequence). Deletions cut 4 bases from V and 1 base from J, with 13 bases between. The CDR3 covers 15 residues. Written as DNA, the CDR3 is TGTGCCAGTAGTAATTGGACAGCTTCGAACACTGAAGCTTTCTTT. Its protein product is CASSNWTASNTEAFF. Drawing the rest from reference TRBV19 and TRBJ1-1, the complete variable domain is DGGITQSPKYLFRKEGQNVTLSCEQNLNHDAMYWYRQDPGQGLRLIYYSQIVNDFQKGDIAEGYSVSREKKESFPLTVTSAQKNPTAFYLCASSNWTASNTEAFFGQGTRLTVV.

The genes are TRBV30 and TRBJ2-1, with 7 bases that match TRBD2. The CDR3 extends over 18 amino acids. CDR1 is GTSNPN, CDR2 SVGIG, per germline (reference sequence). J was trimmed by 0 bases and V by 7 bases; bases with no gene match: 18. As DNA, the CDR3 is TGTGCCTACCGACTAGCAAAAGGGAGCTGGGGCTCCTACAATGAGCAGTTCTTC. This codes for CAYRLAKGSWGSYNEQFF.

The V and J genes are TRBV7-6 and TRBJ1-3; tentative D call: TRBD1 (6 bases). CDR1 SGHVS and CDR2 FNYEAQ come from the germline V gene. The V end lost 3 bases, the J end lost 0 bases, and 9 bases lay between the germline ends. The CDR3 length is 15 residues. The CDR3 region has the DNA TGTGCCAGCAGCTTCCAGGACAGCTCTGGAAACACCATATATTTT. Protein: CASSFQDSSGNTIYF.

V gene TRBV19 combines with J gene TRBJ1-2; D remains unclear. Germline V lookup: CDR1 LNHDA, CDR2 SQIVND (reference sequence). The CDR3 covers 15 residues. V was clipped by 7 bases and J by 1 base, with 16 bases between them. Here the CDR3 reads CASTDGPTINYGYTF. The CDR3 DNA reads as TGTGCCAGTACCGATGGCCCTACTATTAACTATGGCTACACCTTC.

CDR3 loop: CASSLGGYEQYF. For the CDR3, the DNA is TGCGCCAGCAGCTTGGGGGGGTACGAGCAGTACTTC. This chain joins TRBV5-1 and TRBJ2-7; D may match TRBD1 or TRBD2 (5 bases each). CDR1 SGHRS and CDR2 YFSETQ come from the germline V gene. This CDR3 region has 12 residues. V lost 0 bases and J lost 4, with 5 bases in between.

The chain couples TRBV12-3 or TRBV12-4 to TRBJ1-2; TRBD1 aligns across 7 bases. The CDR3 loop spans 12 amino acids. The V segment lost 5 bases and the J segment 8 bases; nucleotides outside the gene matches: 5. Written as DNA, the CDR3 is TGTGCCAGCAGTCAGGGGGGGGACGGCTACACCTTC. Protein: CASSQGGDGYTF.

Here the CDR3 reads CASSTSQETQYF. Here the CDR3 DNA reads TGCGCCAGCAGCACCTCTCAGGAGACCCAGTACTTC. J is TRBJ2-5 and V is TRBV5-1; no firm D call. Germline CDR1 reads SGHRS; CDR2 reads YFSETQ. V was cut by 4 bases and J by 5 bases, with 9 bases left in between. The CDR3 has 12 residues.

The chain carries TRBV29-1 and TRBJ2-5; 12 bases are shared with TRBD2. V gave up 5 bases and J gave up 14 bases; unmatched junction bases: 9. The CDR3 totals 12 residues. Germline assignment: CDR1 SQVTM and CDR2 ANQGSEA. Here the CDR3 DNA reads TGCAGCGTTCACAGGACTAGCGGGGACCACTACTTC. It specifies CSVHRTSGDHYF.

The CDR3 sequence is CASSSVSGANVLTF. The CDR3 DNA reads TGTGCCAGCAGTTCGGTCTCTGGGGCCAACGTCCTGACTTTC. V and J are TRBV6-2 or TRBV6-3 and TRBJ2-6; unclear D gene. Germline CDR1 reads MNHEY; CDR2 reads SVGEGT. CDR3 length: 14 residues. V lost 4 bases to trimming and J lost 0 bases, with 4 bases between them.

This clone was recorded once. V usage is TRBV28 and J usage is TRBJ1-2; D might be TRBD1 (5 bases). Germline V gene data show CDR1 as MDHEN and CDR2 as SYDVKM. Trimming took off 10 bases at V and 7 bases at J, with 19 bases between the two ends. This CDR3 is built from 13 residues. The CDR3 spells CATLDIRRGGYTF. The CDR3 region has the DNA TGTGCCACGCTAGACATACGAAGGGGTGGCTACACCTTC.

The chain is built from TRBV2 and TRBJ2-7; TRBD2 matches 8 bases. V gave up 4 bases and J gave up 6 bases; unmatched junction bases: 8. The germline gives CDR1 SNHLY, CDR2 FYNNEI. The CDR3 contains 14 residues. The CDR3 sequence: CASSVQGLVSEQYF. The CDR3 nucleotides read TGTGCCAGCAGTGTCCAGGGACTAGTAAGCGAGCAGTACTTC.

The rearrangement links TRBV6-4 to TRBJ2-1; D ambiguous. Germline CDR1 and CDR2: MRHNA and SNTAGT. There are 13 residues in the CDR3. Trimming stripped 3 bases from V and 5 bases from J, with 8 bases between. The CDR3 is CASSDGPNNEQFF. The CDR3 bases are TGTGCCAGCAGTGATGGTCCGAACAATGAGCAGTTCTTC.

CDR3 DNA: TGCGCCAGCAGCCTCGGAGGGAACACCGGGGAGCTGTTTTTT. It is translated as CASSLGGNTGELFF. The gene calls are TRBV10-2 and TRBJ2-2, with a possible D match to TRBD2 (5 bases). Trimming pared 6 bases from V and 1 base from J, leaving 9 bases between. This CDR3 comprises 14 residues. Per germline, CDR1 WSHSY and CDR2 SAAADI.

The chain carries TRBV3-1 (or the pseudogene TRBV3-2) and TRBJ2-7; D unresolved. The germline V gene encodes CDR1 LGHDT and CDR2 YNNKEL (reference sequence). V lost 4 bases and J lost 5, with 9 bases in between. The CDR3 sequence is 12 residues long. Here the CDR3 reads CASSPAPHEQYF. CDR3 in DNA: TGTGCCAGCAGCCCCGCCCCCCACGAGCAGTACTTC.

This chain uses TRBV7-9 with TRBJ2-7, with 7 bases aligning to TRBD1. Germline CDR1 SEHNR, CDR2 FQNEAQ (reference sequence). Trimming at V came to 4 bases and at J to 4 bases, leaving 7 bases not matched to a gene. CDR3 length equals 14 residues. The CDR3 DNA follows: TGTGCCAGCAGCTCTGACAGGGAACTGTACGAGCAGTACTTC. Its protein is CASSSDRELYEQYF.

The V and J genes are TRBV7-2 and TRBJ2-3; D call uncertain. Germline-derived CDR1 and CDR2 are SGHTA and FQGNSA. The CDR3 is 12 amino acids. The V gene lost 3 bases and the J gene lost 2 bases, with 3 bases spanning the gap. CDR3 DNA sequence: TGTGCCAGCAGCTTGGCCACAGATACGCAGTATTTT. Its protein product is CASSLATDTQYF. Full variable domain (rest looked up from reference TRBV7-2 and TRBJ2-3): GAGVSQSPSNKVTEKGKDVELRCDPISGHTALYWYRQSLGQGLEFLIYFQGNSAPDKSGLPSDRFSAERTGGSVSTLTIQRTQQEDSAVYLCASSLATDTQYFGPGTRLTVL.

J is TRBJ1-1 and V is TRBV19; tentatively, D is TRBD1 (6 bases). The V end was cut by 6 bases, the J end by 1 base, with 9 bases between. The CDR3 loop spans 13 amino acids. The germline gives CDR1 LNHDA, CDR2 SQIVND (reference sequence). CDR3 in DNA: TGTGCCAGTAGGAACAGGGCGAACACTGAAGCTTTCTTT. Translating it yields CASRNRANTEAFF.

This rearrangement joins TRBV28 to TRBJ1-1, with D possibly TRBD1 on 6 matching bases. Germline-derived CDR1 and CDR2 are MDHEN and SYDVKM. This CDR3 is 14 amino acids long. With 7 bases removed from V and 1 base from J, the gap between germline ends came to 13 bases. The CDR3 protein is CASIHGTPNTEAFF. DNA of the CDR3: TGTGCCAGCATCCATGGGACACCGAACACTGAAGCTTTCTTT. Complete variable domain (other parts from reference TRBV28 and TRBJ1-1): DVKVTQSSRYLVKRTGEKVFLECVQDMDHENMFWYRQDPGLGLRLIYFSYDVKMKEKGDIPEGYSVSREKKERFSLILESASTNQTSMYLCASIHGTPNTEAFFGQGTRLTVV.

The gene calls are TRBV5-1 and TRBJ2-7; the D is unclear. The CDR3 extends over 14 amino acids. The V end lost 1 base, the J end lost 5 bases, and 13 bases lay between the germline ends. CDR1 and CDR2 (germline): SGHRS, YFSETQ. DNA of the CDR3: TGCGCCAGCAGCTTGTCAGCTTCCCCCCACGAGCAGTACTTC. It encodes CASSLSASPHEQYF.

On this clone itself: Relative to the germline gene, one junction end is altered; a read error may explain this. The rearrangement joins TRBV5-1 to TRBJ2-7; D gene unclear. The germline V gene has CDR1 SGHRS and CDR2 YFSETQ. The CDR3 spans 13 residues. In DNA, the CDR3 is TGCGCCAGCAGGTTGGAACCTCCCTACGAGCAGTACTTC. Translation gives CASRLEPPYEQYF.

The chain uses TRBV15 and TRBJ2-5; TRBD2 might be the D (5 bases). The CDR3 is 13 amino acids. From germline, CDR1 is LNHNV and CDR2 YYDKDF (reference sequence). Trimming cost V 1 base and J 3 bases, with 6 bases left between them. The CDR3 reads CATSRGREETQYF. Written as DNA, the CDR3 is TGTGCCACCAGCAGAGGGCGGGAAGAGACCCAGTACTTC.